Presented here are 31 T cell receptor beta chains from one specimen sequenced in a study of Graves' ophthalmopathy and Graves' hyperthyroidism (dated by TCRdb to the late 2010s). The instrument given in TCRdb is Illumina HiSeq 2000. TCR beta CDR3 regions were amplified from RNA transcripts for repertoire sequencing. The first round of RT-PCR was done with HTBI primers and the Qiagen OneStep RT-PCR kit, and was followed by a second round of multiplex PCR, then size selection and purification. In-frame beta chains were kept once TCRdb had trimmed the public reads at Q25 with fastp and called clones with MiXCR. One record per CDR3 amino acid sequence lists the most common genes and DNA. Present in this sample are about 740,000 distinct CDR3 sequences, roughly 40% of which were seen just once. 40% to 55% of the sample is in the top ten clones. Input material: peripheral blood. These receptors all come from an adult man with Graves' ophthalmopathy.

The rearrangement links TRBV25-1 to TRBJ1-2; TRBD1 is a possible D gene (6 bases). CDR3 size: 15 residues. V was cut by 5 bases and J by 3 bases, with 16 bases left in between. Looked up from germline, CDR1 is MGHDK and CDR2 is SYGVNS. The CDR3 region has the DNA TGTGCCAGCAGTCCGTATAGGGGGGGAGACTATGGCTACACCTTC. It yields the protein CASSPYRGGDYGYTF.

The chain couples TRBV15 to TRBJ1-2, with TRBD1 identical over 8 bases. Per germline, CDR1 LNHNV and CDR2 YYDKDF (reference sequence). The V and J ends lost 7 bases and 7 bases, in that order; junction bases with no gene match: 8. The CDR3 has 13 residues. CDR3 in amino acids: CATIRGPLSGYTF. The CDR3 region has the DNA TGTGCCACCATCAGGGGGCCCCTGAGTGGCTACACCTTC.

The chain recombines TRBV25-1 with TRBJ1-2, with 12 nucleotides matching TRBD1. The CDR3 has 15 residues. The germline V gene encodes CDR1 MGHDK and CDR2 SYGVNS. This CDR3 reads CASRGTGGSGYGYTF. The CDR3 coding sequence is TGTGCTAGTAGGGGGACAGGGGGCAGCGGCTATGGCTACACCTTC.

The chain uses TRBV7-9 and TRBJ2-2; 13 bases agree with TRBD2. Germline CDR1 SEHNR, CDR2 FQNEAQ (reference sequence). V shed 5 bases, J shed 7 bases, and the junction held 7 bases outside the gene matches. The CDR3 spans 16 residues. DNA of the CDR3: TGTGCCAGCAGCCTGGGACTAGCGGGAACTGTCGGGGAGCTGTTTTTT. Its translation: CASSLGLAGTVGELFF. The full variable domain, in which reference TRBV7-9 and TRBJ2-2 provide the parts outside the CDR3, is DTGVSQNPRHKITKRGQNVTFRCDPISEHNRLYWYRQTLGQGPEFLTYFQNEAQLEKSRLLSDRFSAERPKGSFSTLEIQRTEQGDSAMYLCASSLGLAGTVGELFFGEGSRLTVL.

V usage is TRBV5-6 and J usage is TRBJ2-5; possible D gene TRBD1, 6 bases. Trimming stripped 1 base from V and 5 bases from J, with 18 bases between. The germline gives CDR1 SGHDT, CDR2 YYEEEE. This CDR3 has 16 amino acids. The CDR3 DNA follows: TGTGCCAGCAGCTTGACGGCAGGGGACATGCGTGAGACCCAGTACTTC. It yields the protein CASSLTAGDMRETQYF. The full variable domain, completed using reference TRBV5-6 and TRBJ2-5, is DAGVTQSPTHLIKTRGQQVTLRCSPKSGHDTVSWYQQALGQGPQFIFQYYEEEERQRGNFPDRFSGHQFPNYSSELNVNALLLGDSALYLCASSLTAGDMRETQYFGPGTRLLVL.

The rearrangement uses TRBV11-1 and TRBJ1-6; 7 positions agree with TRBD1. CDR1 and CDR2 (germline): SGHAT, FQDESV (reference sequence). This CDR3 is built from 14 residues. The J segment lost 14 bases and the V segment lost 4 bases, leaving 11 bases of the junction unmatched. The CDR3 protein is CASSSLTGNLALHF. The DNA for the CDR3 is TGTGCCAGCAGCTCCCTGACAGGGAATTTGGCCCTCCACTTT.

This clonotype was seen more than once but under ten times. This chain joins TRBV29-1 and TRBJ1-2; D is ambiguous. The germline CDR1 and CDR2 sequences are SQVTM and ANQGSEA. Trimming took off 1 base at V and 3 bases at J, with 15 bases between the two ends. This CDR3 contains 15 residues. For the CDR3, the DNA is TGCAGCGTTGAAGGGGCTGGGCCGTTGGACTATGGCTACACCTTC. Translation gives CSVEGAGPLDYGYTF. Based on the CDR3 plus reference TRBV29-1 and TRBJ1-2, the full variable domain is SAVISQKPSRDICQRGTSLTIQCQVDSQVTMMFWYRQQPGQSLTLIATANQGSEATYESGFVIDKFPISRPNLTFSTLTVSNMSPEDSSIYLCSVEGAGPLDYGYTFGSGTRLTVV.

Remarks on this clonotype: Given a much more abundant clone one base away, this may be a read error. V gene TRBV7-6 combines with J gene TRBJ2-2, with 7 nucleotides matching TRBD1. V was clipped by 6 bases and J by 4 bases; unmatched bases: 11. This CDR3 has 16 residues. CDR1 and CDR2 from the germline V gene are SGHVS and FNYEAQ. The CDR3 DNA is TGTGCCAGCAGGACGAGGACAGGACTTGGCACCGGGGAGCTGTTTTTT. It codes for CASRTRTGLGTGELFF.

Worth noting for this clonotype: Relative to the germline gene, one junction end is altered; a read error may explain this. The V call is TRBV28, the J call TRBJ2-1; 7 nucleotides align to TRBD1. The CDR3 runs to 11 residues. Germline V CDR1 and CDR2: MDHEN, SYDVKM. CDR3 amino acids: CASSTDRAALF. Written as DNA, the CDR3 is TGTGCCAGCAGTACTGACAGGGCGGCCCTCTTC.

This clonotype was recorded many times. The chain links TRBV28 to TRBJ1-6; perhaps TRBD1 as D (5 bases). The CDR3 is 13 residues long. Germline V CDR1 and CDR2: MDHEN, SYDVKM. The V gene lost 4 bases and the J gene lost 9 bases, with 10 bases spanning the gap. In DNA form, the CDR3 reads TGTGCCAGCAGTTCGTCTGGGACTTCACCCCTCCACTTT. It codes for CASSSSGTSPLHF.

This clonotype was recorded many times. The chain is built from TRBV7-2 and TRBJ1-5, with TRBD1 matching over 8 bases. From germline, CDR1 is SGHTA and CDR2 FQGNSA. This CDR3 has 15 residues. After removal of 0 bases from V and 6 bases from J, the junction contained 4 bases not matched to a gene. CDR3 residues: CASSLAGTGRQPQHF. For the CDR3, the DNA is TGTGCCAGCAGCTTAGCTGGGACAGGACGTCAGCCCCAGCATTTT. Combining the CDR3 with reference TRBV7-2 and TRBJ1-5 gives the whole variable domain GAGVSQSPSNKVTEKGKDVELRCDPISGHTALYWYRQSLGQGLEFLIYFQGNSAPDKSGLPSDRFSAERTGGSVSTLTIQRTQQEDSAVYLCASSLAGTGRQPQHFGDGTRLSIL.

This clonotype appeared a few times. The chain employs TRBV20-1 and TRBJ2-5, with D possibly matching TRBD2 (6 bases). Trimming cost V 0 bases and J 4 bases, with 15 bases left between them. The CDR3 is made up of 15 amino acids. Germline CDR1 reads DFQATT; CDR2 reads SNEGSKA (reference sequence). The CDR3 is CSARDLGGARETQYF. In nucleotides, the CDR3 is TGCAGTGCTAGAGATCTCGGCGGGGCGCGAGAGACCCAGTACTTC.

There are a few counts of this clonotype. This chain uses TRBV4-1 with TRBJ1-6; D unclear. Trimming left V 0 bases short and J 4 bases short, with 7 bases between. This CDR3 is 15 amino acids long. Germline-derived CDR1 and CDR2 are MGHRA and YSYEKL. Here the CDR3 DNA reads TGCGCCAGCAGCCAAGATCGGGGTTATAATTCACCCCTCCACTTT. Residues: CASSQDRGYNSPLHF.

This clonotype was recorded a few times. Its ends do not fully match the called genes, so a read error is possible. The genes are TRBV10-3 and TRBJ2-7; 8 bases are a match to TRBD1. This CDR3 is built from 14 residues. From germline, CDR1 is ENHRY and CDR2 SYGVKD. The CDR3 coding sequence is TGTGCCAGCAGTTACGAGGACAGGGTGTACGAGCAGTACTTC. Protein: CASSYEDRVYEQYF.

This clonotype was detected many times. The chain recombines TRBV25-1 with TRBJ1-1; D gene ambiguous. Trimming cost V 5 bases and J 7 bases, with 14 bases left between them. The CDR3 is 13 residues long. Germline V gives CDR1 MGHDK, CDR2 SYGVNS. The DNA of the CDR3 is TGTGCCAGCAGTAGACAAAACGGAGATGAAGCTTTCTTT. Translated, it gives CASSRQNGDEAFF.

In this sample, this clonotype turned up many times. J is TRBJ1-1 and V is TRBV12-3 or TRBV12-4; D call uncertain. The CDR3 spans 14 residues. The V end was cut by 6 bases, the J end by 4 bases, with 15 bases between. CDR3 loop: CASSATGRSTEAFF. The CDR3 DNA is TGTGCCAGCAGCGCTACGGGAAGGTCCACTGAAGCTTTCTTT.

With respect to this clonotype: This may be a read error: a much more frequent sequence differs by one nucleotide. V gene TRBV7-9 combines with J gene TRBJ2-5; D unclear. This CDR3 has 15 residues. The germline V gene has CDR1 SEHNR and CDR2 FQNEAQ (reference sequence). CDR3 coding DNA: TGCGCCAGCAGCCAAGAGCCGGTCCCAAGACAGACCCAGTACTTC. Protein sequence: CASSQEPVPRQTQYF.

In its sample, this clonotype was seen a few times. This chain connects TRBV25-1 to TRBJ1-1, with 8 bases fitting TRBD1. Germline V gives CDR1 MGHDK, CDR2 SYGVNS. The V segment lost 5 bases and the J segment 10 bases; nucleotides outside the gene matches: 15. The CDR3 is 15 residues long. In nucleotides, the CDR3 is TGTGCCAGCAGTATAGGACAGGGTCGAGCCAGGGGAGCTTTCTTT. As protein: CASSIGQGRARGAFF.

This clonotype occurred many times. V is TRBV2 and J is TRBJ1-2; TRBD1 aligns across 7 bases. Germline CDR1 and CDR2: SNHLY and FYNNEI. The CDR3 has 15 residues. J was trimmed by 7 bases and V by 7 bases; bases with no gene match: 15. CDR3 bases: TGTGCCAGCACCGAGCGGACAGGATCTTGGGGTGGCTACACCTTC. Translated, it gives CASTERTGSWGGYTF.

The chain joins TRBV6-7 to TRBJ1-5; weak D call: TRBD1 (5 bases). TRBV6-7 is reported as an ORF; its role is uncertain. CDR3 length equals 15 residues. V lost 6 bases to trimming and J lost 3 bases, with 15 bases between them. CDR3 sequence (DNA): TGTGCCAGCAGAGGTTGGACGGGACTCAATCAGCCCCAGCATTTT. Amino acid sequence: CASRGWTGLNQPQHF.

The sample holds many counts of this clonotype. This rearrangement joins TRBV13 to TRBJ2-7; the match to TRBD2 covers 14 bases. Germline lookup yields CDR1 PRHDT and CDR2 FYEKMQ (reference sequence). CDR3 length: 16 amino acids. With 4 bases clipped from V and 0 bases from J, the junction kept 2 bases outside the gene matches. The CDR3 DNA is TGTGCCAGCAGCTACGGGACTAGCGGGAGCTCCTACGAGCAGTACTTC. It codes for CASSYGTSGSSYEQYF.

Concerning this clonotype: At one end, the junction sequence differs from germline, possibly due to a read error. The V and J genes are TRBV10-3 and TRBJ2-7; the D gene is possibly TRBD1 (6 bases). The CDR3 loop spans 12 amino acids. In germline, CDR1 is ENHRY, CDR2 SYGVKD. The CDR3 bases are TGTGCCAGCAGTACTACAGGGAACGAGCAGTACTTC. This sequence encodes CASSTTGNEQYF.

The CDR3 is CAISQGPSEAFF. The CDR3 region has the DNA TGTGCCATCAGCCAGGGGCCTTCAGAAGCTTTCTTT. This chain links TRBV10-3 with TRBJ1-1, with a possible D match to TRBD1 (6 bases). The germline gives CDR1 ENHRY, CDR2 SYGVKD. The ends were cut back, 6 bases at V and 8 bases at J, with 13 bases in the middle. The CDR3 has 12 amino acids.

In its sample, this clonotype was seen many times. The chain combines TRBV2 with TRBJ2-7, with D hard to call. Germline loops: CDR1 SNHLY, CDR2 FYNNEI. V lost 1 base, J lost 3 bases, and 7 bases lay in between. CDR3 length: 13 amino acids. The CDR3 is CASSEENGYEQYF. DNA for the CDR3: TGTGCCAGCAGTGAAGAAAACGGCTACGAGCAGTACTTC.

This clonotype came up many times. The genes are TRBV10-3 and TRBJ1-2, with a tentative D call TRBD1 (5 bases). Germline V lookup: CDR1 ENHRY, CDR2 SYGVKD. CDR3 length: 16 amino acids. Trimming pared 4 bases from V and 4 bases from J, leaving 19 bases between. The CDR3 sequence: CAISGKGGAAPYGYTF. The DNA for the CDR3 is TGTGCCATCAGTGGAAAGGGAGGGGCCGCCCCCTATGGCTACACCTTC.

CDR3 nucleotide sequence: TGCAGTGCTAGACTAGACAGGGAAGTATCCGGGGGCTACACCTTC. This sequence encodes CSARLDREVSGGYTF. The V gene is TRBV20-1, the J gene TRBJ1-2; 7 nucleotides line up with TRBD1. CDR1 is DFQATT, CDR2 SNEGSKA, per germline (reference sequence). Germline trimming cut 2 bases from V and 8 bases from J; bases unmatched to any gene: 14. The CDR3 extends over 15 amino acids.

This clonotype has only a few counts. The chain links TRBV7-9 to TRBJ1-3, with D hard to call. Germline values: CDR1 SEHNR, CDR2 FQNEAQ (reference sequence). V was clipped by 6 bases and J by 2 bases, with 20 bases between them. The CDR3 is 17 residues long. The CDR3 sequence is CASSEALLWGAGNTIYF. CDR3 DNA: TGTGCCAGCAGTGAAGCCCTCTTATGGGGAGCTGGAAACACCATATATTTT.

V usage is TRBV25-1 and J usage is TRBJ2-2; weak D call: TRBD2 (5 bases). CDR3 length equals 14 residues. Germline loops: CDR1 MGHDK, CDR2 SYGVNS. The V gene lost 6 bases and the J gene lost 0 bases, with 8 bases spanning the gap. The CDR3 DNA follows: TGTGCCAGCAGGGATAGCGCGAACACCGGGGAGCTGTTTTTT. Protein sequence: CASRDSANTGELFF. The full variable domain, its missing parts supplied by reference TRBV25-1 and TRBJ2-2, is EADIYQTPRYLVIGTGKKITLECSQTMGHDKMYWYQQDPGMELHLIHYSYGVNSTEKGDLSSESTVSRIRTEHFPLTLESARPSHTSQYLCASRDSANTGELFFGEGSRLTVL.

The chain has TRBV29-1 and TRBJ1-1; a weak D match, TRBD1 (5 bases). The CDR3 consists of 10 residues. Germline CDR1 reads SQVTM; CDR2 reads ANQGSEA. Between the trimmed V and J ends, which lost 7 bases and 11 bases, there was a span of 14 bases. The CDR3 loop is CSAIGGGAFF. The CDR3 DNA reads TGCAGCGCTATTGGGGGGGGTGCTTTCTTT.

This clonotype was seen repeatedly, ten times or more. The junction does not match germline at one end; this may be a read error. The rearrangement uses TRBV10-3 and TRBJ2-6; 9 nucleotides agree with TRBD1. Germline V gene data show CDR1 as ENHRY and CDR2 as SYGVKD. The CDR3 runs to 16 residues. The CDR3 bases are TGTGCCAGCAGTGAAGGGACAGGGTCTGGGGCCAACGTCCTGACTTTC. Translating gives CASSEGTGSGANVLTF.

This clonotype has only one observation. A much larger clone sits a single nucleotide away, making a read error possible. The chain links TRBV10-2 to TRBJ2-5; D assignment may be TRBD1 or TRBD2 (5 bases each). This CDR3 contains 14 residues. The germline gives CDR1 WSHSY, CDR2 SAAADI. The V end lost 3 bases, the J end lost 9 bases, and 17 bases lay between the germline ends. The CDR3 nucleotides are TGCGCCAGCAGTGAAAGGACAATTCAGGAGGCCCAGTACTTC. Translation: CASSERTIQEAQYF.